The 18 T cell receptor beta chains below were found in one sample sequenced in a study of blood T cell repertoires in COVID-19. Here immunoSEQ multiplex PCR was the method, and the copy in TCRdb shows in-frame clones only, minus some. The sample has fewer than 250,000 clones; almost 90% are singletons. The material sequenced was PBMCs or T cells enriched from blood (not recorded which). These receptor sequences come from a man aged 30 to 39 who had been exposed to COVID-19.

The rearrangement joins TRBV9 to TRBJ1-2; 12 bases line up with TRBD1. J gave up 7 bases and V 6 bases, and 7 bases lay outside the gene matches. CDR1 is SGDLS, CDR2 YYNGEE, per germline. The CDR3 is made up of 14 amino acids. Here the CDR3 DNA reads TGTGCCAGCAAACCGGGACAGGGGGCCTCTGGCTACACCTTC. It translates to CASKPGQGASGYTF.

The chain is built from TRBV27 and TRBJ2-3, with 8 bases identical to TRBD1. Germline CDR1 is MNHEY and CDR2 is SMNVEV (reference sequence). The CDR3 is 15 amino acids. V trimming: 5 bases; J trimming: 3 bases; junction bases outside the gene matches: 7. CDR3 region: CASSTYGQGTDTQYF. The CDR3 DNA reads TGTGCCAGCAGTACCTACGGACAGGGAACAGATACGCAGTATTTT.

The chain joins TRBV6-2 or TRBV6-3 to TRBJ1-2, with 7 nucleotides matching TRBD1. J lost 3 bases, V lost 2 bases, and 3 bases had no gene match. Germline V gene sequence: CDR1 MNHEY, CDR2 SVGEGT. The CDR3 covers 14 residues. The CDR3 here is CASSYEGAYYGYTF. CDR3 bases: TGTGCCAGCAGTTACGAGGGGGCGTACTATGGCTACACCTTC.

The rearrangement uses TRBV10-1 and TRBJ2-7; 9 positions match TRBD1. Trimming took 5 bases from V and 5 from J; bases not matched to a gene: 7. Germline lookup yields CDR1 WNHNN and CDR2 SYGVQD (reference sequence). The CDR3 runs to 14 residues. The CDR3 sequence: CASSTWTGAHEQYF. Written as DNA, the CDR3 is TGCGCCAGCAGTACCTGGACAGGGGCTCACGAGCAGTACTTC.

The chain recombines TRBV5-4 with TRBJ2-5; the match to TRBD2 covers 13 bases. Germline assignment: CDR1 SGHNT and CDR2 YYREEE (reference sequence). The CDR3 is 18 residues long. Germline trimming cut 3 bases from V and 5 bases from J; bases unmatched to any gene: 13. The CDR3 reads CASSSPGLAGLGGETQYF. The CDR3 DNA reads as TGTGCCAGCAGCTCCCCGGGACTAGCGGGATTGGGGGGGGAGACCCAGTACTTC.

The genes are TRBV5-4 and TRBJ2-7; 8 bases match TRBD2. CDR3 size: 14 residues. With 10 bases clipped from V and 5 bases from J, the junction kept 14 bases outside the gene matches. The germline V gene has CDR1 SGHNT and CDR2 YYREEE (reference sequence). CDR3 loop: CAHKWFGGEDEQYF. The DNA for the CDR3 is TGTGCCCACAAATGGTTCGGGGGGGAAGACGAGCAGTACTTC.

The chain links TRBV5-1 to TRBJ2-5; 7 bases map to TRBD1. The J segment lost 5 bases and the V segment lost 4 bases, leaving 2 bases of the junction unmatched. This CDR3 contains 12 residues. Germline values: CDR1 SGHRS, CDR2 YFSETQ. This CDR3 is CASSRRGETQYF. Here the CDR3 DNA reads TGCGCCAGCAGCCGCAGGGGGGAGACCCAGTACTTC. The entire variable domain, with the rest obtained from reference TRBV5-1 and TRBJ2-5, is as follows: KAGVTQTPRYLIKTRGQQVTLSCSPISGHRSVSWYQQTPGQGLQFLFEYFSETQRNKGNFPGRFSGRQFSNSRSEMNVSTLELGDSALYLCASSRRGETQYFGPGTRLLVL.

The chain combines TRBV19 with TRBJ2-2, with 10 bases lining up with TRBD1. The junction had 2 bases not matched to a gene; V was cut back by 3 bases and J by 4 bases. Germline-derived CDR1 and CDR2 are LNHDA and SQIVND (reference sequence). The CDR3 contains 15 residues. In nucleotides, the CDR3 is TGTGCCAGTAGTATGCGGACAGGGGGCACCGGGGAGCTGTTTTTT. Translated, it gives CASSMRTGGTGELFF.

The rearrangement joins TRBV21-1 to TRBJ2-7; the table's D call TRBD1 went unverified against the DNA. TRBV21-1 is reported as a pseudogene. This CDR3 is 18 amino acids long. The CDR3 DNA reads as TGTGCCAGCAGCAAGGGAAGGGCACCGTTGACAGGAGCCTACGAGCAGTACTTC. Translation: CASSKGRAPLTGAYEQYF.

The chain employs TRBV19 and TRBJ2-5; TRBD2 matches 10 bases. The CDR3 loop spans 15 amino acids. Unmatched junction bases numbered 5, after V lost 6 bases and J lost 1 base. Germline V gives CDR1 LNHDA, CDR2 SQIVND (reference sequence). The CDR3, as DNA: TGTGCCAGTAGCGGACTAGCGGACACCCAAGAGACCCAGTACTTC. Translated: CASSGLADTQETQYF.

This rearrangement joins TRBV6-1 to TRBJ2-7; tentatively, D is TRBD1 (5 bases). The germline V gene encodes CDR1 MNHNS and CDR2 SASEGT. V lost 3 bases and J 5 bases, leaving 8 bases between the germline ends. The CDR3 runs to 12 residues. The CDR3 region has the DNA TGTGCCAGCAGTGACAGGGTAAACGAGCAGTACTTC. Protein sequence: CASSDRVNEQYF.

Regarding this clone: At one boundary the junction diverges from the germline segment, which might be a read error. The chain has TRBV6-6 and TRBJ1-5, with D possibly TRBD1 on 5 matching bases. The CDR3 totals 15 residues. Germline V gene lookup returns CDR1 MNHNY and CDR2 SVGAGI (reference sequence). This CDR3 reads CASGYGAALYQPQHF. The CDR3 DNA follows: TGTGCCAGCGGTTATGGGGCAGCTCTCTATCAGCCCCAGCATTTT.

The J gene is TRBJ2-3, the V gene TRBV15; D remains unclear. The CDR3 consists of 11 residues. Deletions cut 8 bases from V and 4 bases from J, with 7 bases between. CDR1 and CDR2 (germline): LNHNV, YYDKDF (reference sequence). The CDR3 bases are TGTGCCACCGCGGCCCCAGATACGCAGTATTTT. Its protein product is CATAAPDTQYF.

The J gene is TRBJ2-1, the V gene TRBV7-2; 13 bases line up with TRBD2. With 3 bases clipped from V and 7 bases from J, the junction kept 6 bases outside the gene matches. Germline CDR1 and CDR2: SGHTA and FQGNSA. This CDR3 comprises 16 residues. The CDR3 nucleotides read TGTGCCAGCAGCTTCAGGACTAGCGGGGGTTATAATGAGCAGTTCTTC. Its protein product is CASSFRTSGGYNEQFF.

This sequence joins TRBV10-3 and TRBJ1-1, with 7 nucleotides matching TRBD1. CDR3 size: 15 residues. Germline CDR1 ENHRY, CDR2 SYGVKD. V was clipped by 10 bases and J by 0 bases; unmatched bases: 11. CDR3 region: CATQGQLDMNTEAFF. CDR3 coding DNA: TGTGCCACCCAGGGACAGCTTGATATGAACACTGAAGCTTTCTTT.

CDR3 in DNA: TGTGCCAGCTCACCACTAGCGTGGAAAGCCAAAAACATTCAGTACTTC. Amino acids: CASSPLAWKAKNIQYF. The rearrangement uses TRBV18 and TRBJ2-4; perhaps TRBD2 as D (5 bases). The CDR3 spans 16 residues. V gave up 1 base and J gave up 0 bases, with 10 bases separating them. CDR1 and CDR2 from the germline V gene are KGHSH and LQKENI.

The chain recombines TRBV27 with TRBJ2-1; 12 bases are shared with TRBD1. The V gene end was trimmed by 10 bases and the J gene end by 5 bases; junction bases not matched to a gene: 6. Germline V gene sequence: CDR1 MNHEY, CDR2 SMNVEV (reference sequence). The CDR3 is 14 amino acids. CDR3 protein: CATRRDRGHNEQFF. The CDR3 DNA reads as TGTGCCACCAGGCGGGACAGGGGGCACAATGAGCAGTTCTTC.

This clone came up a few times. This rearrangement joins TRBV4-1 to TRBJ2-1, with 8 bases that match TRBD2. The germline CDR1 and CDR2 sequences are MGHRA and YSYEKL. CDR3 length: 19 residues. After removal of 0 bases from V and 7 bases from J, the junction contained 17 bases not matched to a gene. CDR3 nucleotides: TGCGCCAGCAGCCAAGATCGGGTCCTGCGGGGGGCGGTGAGGAATGAGCAGTTCTTC. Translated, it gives CASSQDRVLRGAVRNEQFF.